This note documents a single T cell receptor beta chain sequence. Its cognate antigen is unknown. This record belongs to a study of T-cell memory formation after mild COVID-19. Study information: Each donor largely had its own TCR clusters.

Germline CDR1 reads SQVTM; CDR2 reads ANQGSEA. This CDR3 spans 15 amino acids. V lost 6 bases and J lost 5; bases outside the gene matches: 12. General observations from the study: CD4+ contracting clones lay mainly in CM and EM, CD8+ ones in EMRA.

TCRdb ran MiXCR on the 5' RACE reads and lists one entry per CDR3 protein. The profile covers a few hundred thousand distinct CDR3 sequences, with roughly 20% appearing a single time and around 13% taken by the ten largest. The chain combines TRBV29-1 with TRBJ2-5; the match to TRBD2 covers 10 bases. Material: PBMCs or a T cell subset sorted from them (not recorded which). The TCR comes from an adult woman who had mild COVID-19 (a few samples of this study predate the infection). Cell type and time point are not known. The CDR3 is CSVSGTSDWSETQYF. CDR3 bases: TGCAGCGTCTCCGGGACTAGCGATTGGAGCGAGACCCAGTACTTC.